This entry features one TCR beta chain sequence. Its specificity is unknown. The data were taken from a study of cytomegalovirus exposure and HLA in healthy donors. Study-wide results and caveats: The productive fraction for most TCR beta V segments was about 90% or about 30% in an earlier analysis.

The study ran its PCR with 60 Vbeta and 13 Jbeta primers. Data came from immunoSEQ multiplex PCR; TCRdb stores just in-frame clones and leaves some out. In the table there are some 150,000 clones, 60% to 80% of which are singletons. Sequenced: PBMCs. This TCR derives from a man in his fifties in good health and CMV-seropositive.

The CDR3 DNA follows: TGTGCCAGTAGTATTAATCTCTGGAGCTACTATGGCTACACCTTC. Its protein is CASSINLWSYYGYTF. The V call is TRBV19, the J call TRBJ1-2; D gene uncertain. CDR1 is LNHDA, CDR2 SQIVND, per germline (reference sequence). The CDR3 extends over 15 amino acids. Trimming left V 3 bases short and J 3 bases short, with 14 bases between.